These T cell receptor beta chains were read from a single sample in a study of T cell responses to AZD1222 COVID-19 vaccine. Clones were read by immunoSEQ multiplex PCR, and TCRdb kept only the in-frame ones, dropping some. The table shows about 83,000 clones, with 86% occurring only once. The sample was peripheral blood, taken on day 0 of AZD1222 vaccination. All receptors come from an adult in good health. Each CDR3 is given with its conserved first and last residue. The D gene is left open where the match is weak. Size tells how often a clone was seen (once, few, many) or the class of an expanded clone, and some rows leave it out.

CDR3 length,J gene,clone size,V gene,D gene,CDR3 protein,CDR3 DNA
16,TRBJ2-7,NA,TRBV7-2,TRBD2,CARLGTSGYPYYEQYF,TGTGCCAGGTTGGGGACTAGCGGTTACCCTTACTACGAGCAGTACTTC
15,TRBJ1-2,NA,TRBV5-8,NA,CASSTSWGRWYGYTF,TGTGCCAGCAGCACTTCATGGGGGAGGTGGTATGGCTACACCTTC
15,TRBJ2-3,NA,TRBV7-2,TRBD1,CASSLGTGPTDTQYF,TGTGCCAGCAGCCTAGGGACAGGGCCCACAGATACGCAGTATTTT
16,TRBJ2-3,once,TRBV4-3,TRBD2,CASSQGAGVGTDTQYF,TGCGCCAGCAGCCAAGGGGCGGGAGTTGGAACAGATACGCAGTATTTT
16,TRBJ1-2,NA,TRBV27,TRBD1,CASSPADRGNYYGYTF,TGTGCCAGCAGTCCAGCGGACAGGGGAAATTACTATGGCTACACCTTC
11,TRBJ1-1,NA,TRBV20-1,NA,CSAGGAGEAFF,TGCAGTGCCGGGGGGGCGGGTGAAGCTTTCTTT
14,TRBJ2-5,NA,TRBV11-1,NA,CASSLEQPQETQYF,TGTGCCAGCAGCTTAGAACAGCCGCAAGAGACCCAGTACTTC
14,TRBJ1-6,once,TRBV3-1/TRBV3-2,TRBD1,CASSHQGVRSPLHF,TGTGCCAGCAGCCATCAGGGGGTCCGCTCACCCCTCCACTTT
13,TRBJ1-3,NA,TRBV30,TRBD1,CAWTPRDRNTIYF,TGTGCCTGGACCCCCCGGGACAGGAACACCATATATTTT
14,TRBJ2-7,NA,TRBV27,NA,CASSRIGSGYEQYF,TGTGCCAGCAGCCGTATTGGGAGCGGGTACGAGCAGTACTTC
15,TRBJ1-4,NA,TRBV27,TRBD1,CASSQTGGLNEKLFF,TGTGCCAGCAGTCAGACAGGGGGCTTAAATGAAAAACTGTTTTTT
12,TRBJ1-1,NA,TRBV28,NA,CASSLLIQGAFF,TGTGCCAGCAGTTTATTGATCCAGGGAGCTTTCTTT
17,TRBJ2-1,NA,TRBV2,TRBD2,CASSPRGLAGAVNEQFF,TGTGCCAGCAGTCCTAGGGGATTAGCGGGAGCGGTTAATGAGCAGTTCTTC
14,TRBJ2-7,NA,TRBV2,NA,CASSEQAGAYEQYF,TGTGCCAGCAGTGAACAGGCAGGGGCCTACGAGCAGTACTTC
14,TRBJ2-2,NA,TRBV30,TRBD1,CAWGTEADTGELFF,TGTGCCTGGGGGACAGAAGCTGACACCGGGGAGCTGTTTTTT
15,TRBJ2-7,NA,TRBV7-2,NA,CASSGLGAGPYEQYF,TGTGCCAGCAGCGGATTGGGAGCAGGCCCGTACGAGCAGTACTTC
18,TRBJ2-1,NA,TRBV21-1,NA,CASSKERQKGSSYNEQFF,TGTGCCAGCAGCAAGGAGAGACAGAAAGGAAGCTCCTACAATGAGCAGTTCTTC
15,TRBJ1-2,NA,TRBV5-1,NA,CASSLGQAQDYGYTF,TGCGCCAGCAGCTTGGGGCAGGCCCAGGACTATGGCTACACCTTC
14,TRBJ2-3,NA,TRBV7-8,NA,CASSLVVSTDTQYF,TGTGCCAGCAGCTTAGTCGTTAGCACAGATACGCAGTATTTT
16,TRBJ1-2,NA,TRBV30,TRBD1,CAWTRAAGQGHYGYTF,TGTGCCTGGACCCGAGCCGCGGGACAGGGTCACTATGGCTACACCTTC
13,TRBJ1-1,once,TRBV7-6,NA,CASRNILNTEAFF,TGTGCCAGCAGGAACATATTGAACACTGAAGCTTTCTTT
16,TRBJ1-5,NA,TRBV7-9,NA,CARLQTSKLIDQPQHF,TGTGCCCGTTTACAAACCAGCAAATTGATCGATCAGCCCCAGCATTTT
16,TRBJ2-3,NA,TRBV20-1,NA,CSASVSHFLQTDTQYF,TGCAGTGCTAGTGTGTCGCACTTCCTTCAGACAGATACGCAGTATTTT
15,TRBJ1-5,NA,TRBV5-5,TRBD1,CASSPTGDGNQPQHF,TGTGCCAGCAGCCCGACAGGGGACGGCAATCAGCCCCAGCATTTT
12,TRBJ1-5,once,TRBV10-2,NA,CASSEGNQPQHF,TGCGCCAGCAGTGAGGGCAATCAGCCCCAGCATTTT
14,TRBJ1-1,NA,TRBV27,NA,CASRSTRGATEAFF,TGTGCCAGCAGATCGACAAGGGGGGCGACTGAAGCTTTCTTT
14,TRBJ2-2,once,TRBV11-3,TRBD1,CASSGRQGAGELFF,TGTGCCAGCAGCGGCCGACAGGGGGCCGGGGAGCTGTTTTTT
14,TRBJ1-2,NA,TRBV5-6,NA,CASTSDFGRPGYTF,TGTGCCTCCACCTCAGACTTTGGACGCCCTGGCTACACCTTC
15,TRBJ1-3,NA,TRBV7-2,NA,CASSPSVVSGNTIYF,TGTGCCAGCAGCCCCTCGGTGGTGTCAGGAAACACCATATATTTT
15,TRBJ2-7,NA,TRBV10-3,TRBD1,CAISESGTGLYEQYF,TGTGCCATCAGTGAGTCAGGGACAGGGCTCTACGAGCAGTACTTC
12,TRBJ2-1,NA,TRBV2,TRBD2,CASTTGGNEQFF,TGTGCCTCCACGACGGGAGGCAATGAGCAGTTCTTC
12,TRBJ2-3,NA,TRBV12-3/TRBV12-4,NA,CASSDGADTQYF,TGTGCCAGCAGTGACGGAGCAGATACGCAGTATTTT
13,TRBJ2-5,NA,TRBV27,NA,CASSFAGEETQYF,TGTGCCAGCAGTTTCGCTGGCGAGGAGACCCAGTACTTC
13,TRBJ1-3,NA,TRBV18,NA,CASSPPFGNTIYF,TGTGCCAGCTCACCACCGTTCGGAAACACCATATATTTT
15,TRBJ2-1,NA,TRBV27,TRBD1,CASSLGTGYMNEQFF,TGTGCCAGCAGTTTAGGGACAGGGTATATGAATGAGCAGTTCTTC
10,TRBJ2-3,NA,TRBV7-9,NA,CATISDTQYF,TGTGCCACAATATCAGATACGCAGTATTTT
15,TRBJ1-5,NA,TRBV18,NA,CASSRSVNSNQPQHF,TGTGCCAGCTCACGGTCCGTTAATAGCAATCAGCCCCAGCATTTT
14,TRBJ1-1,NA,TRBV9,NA,CASSVAKGNTEAFF,TGTGCCAGCAGCGTAGCAAAGGGGAACACTGAAGCTTTCTTT
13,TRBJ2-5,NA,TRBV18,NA,CASSPGVQETQYF,TGTGCCAGCTCTCCAGGGGTACAAGAGACCCAGTACTTC
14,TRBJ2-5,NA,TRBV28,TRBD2,CASKNPGLQETQYF,TGTGCCAGCAAGAATCCGGGACTACAAGAGACCCAGTACTTC